The entry below describes one T cell receptor beta chain. Antigen unknown. These data belong to a study of cytomegalovirus exposure and HLA in healthy donors. Regarding the study as a whole: Presence/absence comparisons presumed near-even sequencing depth among donors.

A multiplex PCR was run with 60 Vbeta primers and 13 Jbeta primers. Data came from immunoSEQ multiplex PCR; TCRdb stores just in-frame clones and leaves some out. This table holds 200,000 to 250,000 clones, under 80% found once. The TCR comes from a girl aged 2 to 9 in good health and CMV-seronegative. The sequenced sample was PBMCs.

CDR3 bases: TGTGCCAGCAGGGGGGGACTAGCGCACAATGAGCAGTTCTTC. It yields the protein CASRGGLAHNEQFF. The chain joins TRBV2 to TRBJ2-1; 10 bases match TRBD2. The CDR3 extends over 14 amino acids. In germline, CDR1 is SNHLY, CDR2 FYNNEI. The J segment lost 5 bases and the V segment lost 6 bases, leaving 4 bases of the junction unmatched.